This T cell receptor beta chain was retrieved from a study of identical twins. Looked up from germline, CDR1 is SGDLS and CDR2 is YYNGEE. The V and J ends lost 7 bases and 5 bases, in that order; junction bases with no gene match: 6. The CDR3 loop spans 13 amino acids. TCRdb called the 5' RACE reads again in MiXCR, with one record for every CDR3 protein. The top ten clones hold roughly 14% of a sample with hundreds of thousands of distinct CDR3 sequences, 15% to 20% of them seen once. These same data were also listed under a study on T cells expressing NK-cell markers. Turning to that study: In the group of eight sequenced donors, seven were HCMV-seropositive and one was seronegative.

The chain links TRBV9 to TRBJ2-1; 7 positions match TRBD2. The TCR sequence derives from a young woman in good health. Input material: PBMCs. The CDR3 DNA follows: TGTGCCAGCGAGCGGGGCCTTAACAATGAGCAGTTCTTC. This translates into CASERGLNNEQFF.